By share, the clone carrying this T cell receptor beta chain ranks as medium-sized. The target antigen is unknown. The data belong to a study of metastatic and nonmetastatic thyroid tumors. The overall study: Samples came from malignant and benign thyroid patients, and repertoires were compared across blood and tumor or nodule tissue.

Authors' processing steps: To classify distant metastasis in papillary thyroid cancer, a model was built from CDR3 differences across clinicopathological groups. TCRdb re-processed the PCR reads through MiXCR. TCRdb, not the authors, supplied the V and J calls. The table records 5,500 to 9,000 clones, approximately 18% of them present only once. Findings of the study overall: When malignant thyroid tumors were compared with benign nodules, TCR beta diversity was reportedly significantly higher in the malignant tumors. This held in both blood and tumor samples.

The V and J ends lost 0 bases and 5 bases respectively, with 9 bases between them. The germline CDR1 and CDR2 sequences are SGHRS and YFSETQ. This CDR3 is built from 13 residues. All patients reached thyroid surgery having received no treatment beforehand. The origin of this receptor is a female donor with papillary thyroid cancer or a benign thyroid nodule (not recorded which). Some clones in this sample may be carry-over from other donors' samples. This chain links TRBV5-1 with TRBJ2-7, with D possibly called TRBD1 or TRBD2 (5 bases each). Sequencing was performed on adjacent normal tissue. The DNA of the CDR3 is TGCGCCAGCAGCTTGGAATTGGGGGACGAGCAGTACTTC. Protein sequence: CASSLELGDEQYF.